Following are 28 T cell receptor beta chains from one sample sequenced in a study of identical twins. Via MiXCR, TCRdb re-called the 5' RACE reads, giving one row per CDR3 protein. The sample contains hundreds of thousands of distinct CDR3 sequences, around a sixth of which appear only once. Another study also made use of these data, one on T cells expressing NK-cell markers.

Sequencing used PBMCs. The source is a young woman in good health.

This clonotype was recorded a few times. The gene calls are TRBV9 and TRBJ2-7; 8 bases map to TRBD2. Unmatched junction bases numbered 11, after V lost 4 bases and J lost 8 bases. This CDR3 spans 14 amino acids. CDR1 is SGDLS and CDR2 is YYNGEE in the germline V gene. The CDR3 coding sequence is TGTGCCAGCAGCCCTAGGGACGGGGGGGGAAAGCAGTACTTC. It specifies CASSPRDGGGKQYF.

DNA for the CDR3: TGCAGCGTTGAGGTTCAGAACACAGATACGCAGTATTTT. Translated: CSVEVQNTDTQYF. The rearrangement joins TRBV29-1 to TRBJ2-3, with D unresolved. The V end was cut by 3 bases, the J end by 2 bases, with 9 bases between. Germline lookup yields CDR1 SQVTM and CDR2 ANQGSEA. The CDR3 sequence is 13 residues long.

The chain has TRBV15 and TRBJ2-3; maybe TRBD1 (6 bases). Per the germline V gene, CDR1 is LNHNV and CDR2 is YYDKDF (reference sequence). This CDR3 is 15 amino acids long. The V end lost 5 bases, the J end lost 0 bases, and 12 bases lay between the germline ends. CDR3 region: CATSPRGASTDTQYF. The CDR3 nucleotides read TGTGCCACCAGCCCCAGGGGCGCTAGCACAGATACGCAGTATTTT.

The rearrangement joins TRBV6-1 to TRBJ1-5; a possible D gene is TRBD1 (6 bases). In germline, CDR1 is MNHNS, CDR2 SASEGT. The CDR3 is 17 residues long. The germline V and J ends were trimmed by 4 bases and 1 base, with 17 bases remaining between them. The CDR3 protein is CASSALRDTFSNQPQHF. CDR3 in DNA: TGTGCCAGCAGTGCGCTCCGGGACACATTCAGCAATCAGCCCCAGCATTTT.

The sample holds many counts of this clonotype. The V and J genes are TRBV3-1 and TRBJ2-7; D may be TRBD2 (6 bases). V gave up 5 bases and J gave up 2 bases, with 13 bases separating them. Germline V gene sequence: CDR1 LGHDT, CDR2 YNNKEL (reference sequence). This CDR3 spans 14 amino acids. The CDR3 loop is CASSDTGLPYEQYF. As DNA, the CDR3 is TGTGCCAGCAGCGATACGGGACTTCCCTACGAGCAGTACTTC.

J is TRBJ2-1 and V is TRBV5-1; 8 positions agree with TRBD2. V lost 4 bases to trimming and J lost 6 bases; unmatched junction nucleotides: 6. CDR3 size: 14 residues. Germline lookup yields CDR1 SGHRS and CDR2 YFSETQ. The CDR3 bases are TGCGCCAGCAGCACCGCCGGGACTAGCAATGAGCAGTTCTTC. Its protein product is CASSTAGTSNEQFF.

This clonotype was counted between two and nine times. The V gene is TRBV7-8, the J gene TRBJ2-5; tentatively, D is TRBD1 (6 bases). Germline V lookup: CDR1 SGHVS, CDR2 FQNEAQ. CDR3 length: 16 residues. Trimming removed 0 bases from V and 5 bases from J, with 16 bases in between. The CDR3 bases are TGTGCCAGCAGCTTAGCGCAGGGGTCAGGGGCGGAGACCCAGTACTTC. Amino acid sequence: CASSLAQGSGAETQYF.

The chain joins TRBV20-1 to TRBJ2-3; 13 bases agree with TRBD2. CDR1 DFQATT and CDR2 SNEGSKA come from the germline V gene (reference sequence). This CDR3 spans 18 amino acids. The junction had 10 bases not matched to a gene; V was cut back by 4 bases and J by 0 bases. DNA of the CDR3: TGCAGTGCTACGGTTACCGGGACTAGCGGGATTAGCACAGATACGCAGTATTTT. This codes for CSATVTGTSGISTDTQYF.

This clonotype was detected a few times. The rearrangement uses TRBV7-9 and TRBJ1-5; D gene ambiguous. Deletions cut 3 bases from V and 5 bases from J, with 8 bases between. This CDR3 has 13 amino acids. Germline V gene data show CDR1 as SEHNR and CDR2 as FQNEAQ (reference sequence). The CDR3 nucleotides read TGTGCCAGCAGCTTTTCCGATTATCAGCCCCAGCATTTT. Translated: CASSFSDYQPQHF. The whole variable domain, remainder taken from reference TRBV7-9 and TRBJ1-5, is DTGVSQNPRHKITKRGQNVTFRCDPISEHNRLYWYRQTLGQGPEFLTYFQNEAQLEKSRLLSDRFSAERPKGSFSTLEIQRTEQGDSAMYLCASSFSDYQPQHFGDGTRLSIL.

There are many counts of this clonotype. The chain carries TRBV7-2 and TRBJ2-5, with unresolved D. Germline V gene data show CDR1 as SGHTA and CDR2 as FQGNSA. V lost 0 bases and J lost 4, with 9 bases in between. CDR3 length: 14 residues. The DNA of the CDR3 is TGTGCCAGCAGCTTAGCTAGACATTCAGAGACCCAGTACTTC. Amino acid sequence: CASSLARHSETQYF.

There are many counts of this clonotype. The chain couples TRBV27 to TRBJ2-1; 9 nucleotides line up with TRBD2. Germline lookup yields CDR1 MNHEY and CDR2 SMNVEV (reference sequence). This CDR3 has 12 residues. The junction had 1 base not matched to a gene; V was cut back by 6 bases and J by 7 bases. CDR3 sequence reads: CASRAGGNEQFF. DNA for the CDR3: TGTGCCAGCAGGGCGGGGGGGAATGAGCAGTTCTTC.

This clonotype was observed a few times. CDR3 amino acids: CASRHPDRVGQETQYF. In nucleotides, the CDR3 is TGCGCCAGCAGGCATCCTGACAGGGTTGGCCAGGAGACCCAGTACTTC. The gene calls are TRBV10-1 and TRBJ2-5, with TRBD1 matching 7 bases. Germline loops: CDR1 WNHNN, CDR2 SYGVQD (reference sequence). The CDR3 is 16 amino acids. V shed 6 bases, J shed 5 bases, and the junction held 15 bases outside the gene matches.

This clonotype was counted a few times. The rearrangement links TRBV15 to TRBJ2-5; 8 bases fit TRBD2. The length of the CDR3 is 15 residues. Germline V gene data show CDR1 as LNHNV and CDR2 as YYDKDF (reference sequence). With V trimmed by 2 bases and J by 5 bases, 7 bases remained unmatched. CDR3 sequence: CATSRLSTSAETQYF. CDR3 in DNA: TGTGCCACCAGCAGACTTTCGACTAGCGCGGAGACCCAGTACTTC.

This clonotype came up a few times. The rearrangement uses TRBV20-1 and TRBJ2-7, with D perhaps assigned TRBD1 or TRBD2 (6 bases each). CDR3 length equals 13 residues. Germline V CDR1 and CDR2: DFQATT, SNEGSKA (reference sequence). Trimming pared 3 bases from V and 3 bases from J, leaving 12 bases between. CDR3 residues: CSASSGGIYEQYF. The CDR3 DNA follows: TGCAGTGCTAGCTCCGGGGGCATCTACGAGCAGTACTTC.

The chain combines TRBV9 with TRBJ2-2; 7 bases line up with TRBD2. J lost 3 bases, V lost 5 bases, and 4 bases had no gene match. Germline lookup yields CDR1 SGDLS and CDR2 YYNGEE. The CDR3 length is 14 residues. The CDR3 DNA sequence: TGTGCCAGCAGAGCGGGACTCCACACCGGGGAGCTGTTTTTT. This translates into CASRAGLHTGELFF.

This clonotype was observed a handful of times. The chain recombines TRBV20-1 with TRBJ2-7, with TRBD1 identical over 9 bases. This CDR3 contains 17 residues. The germline gives CDR1 DFQATT, CDR2 SNEGSKA (reference sequence). With 4 bases clipped from V and 6 bases from J, the junction kept 19 bases outside the gene matches. Written as DNA, the CDR3 is TGCAGTGCTAATGGGGGACAGGGTAATAGTTGGGTGGGCGAGCAGTACTTC. As protein: CSANGGQGNSWVGEQYF.

This clonotype occurred a few times. This chain links TRBV20-1 with TRBJ2-2; tentatively, D is TRBD1 (5 bases). The CDR3 has 15 residues. Between the trimmed V and J ends, which lost 0 bases and 3 bases, there was a span of 11 bases. Germline V gene data show CDR1 as DFQATT and CDR2 as SNEGSKA (reference sequence). The CDR3 region is CSARDPGRDTGELFF. The CDR3 coding sequence is TGCAGTGCTAGAGATCCCGGCAGGGACACCGGGGAGCTGTTTTTT.

This clonotype was counted only a few times. V gene TRBV20-1 combines with J gene TRBJ2-5; the D is unclear. The CDR3 runs 12 residues. From germline, CDR1 is DFQATT and CDR2 SNEGSKA (reference sequence). V was trimmed by 7 bases and J by 1 base, leaving 10 bases between them. CDR3 region: CSVGLSQETQYF. The CDR3 bases are TGCAGTGTCGGTTTGTCCCAAGAGACCCAGTACTTC.

The sample holds a few counts of this clonotype. The chain uses TRBV6-5 and TRBJ1-2, with D hard to call. V was cut by 4 bases and J by 4 bases, with 7 bases left in between. CDR1 is MNHEY and CDR2 is SVGAGI in the germline V gene. This CDR3 contains 12 residues. For the CDR3, the DNA is TGTGCCAGCAGTTCCCAAACCTATGGCTACACCTTC. It yields the protein CASSSQTYGYTF.

There are a few counts of this clonotype. The J gene is TRBJ1-4, the V gene TRBV20-1; D is uncertain. V lost 3 bases, J lost 8 bases, and 10 bases lay in between. Germline V CDR1 and CDR2: DFQATT, SNEGSKA (reference sequence). The CDR3 spans 12 residues. The CDR3 nucleotides read TGCAGTGCTAGCCCCAGGCGGGAAAAACTGTTTTTT. This translates into CSASPRREKLFF.

This clonotype was seen a few times. The chain combines TRBV12-3 or TRBV12-4 with TRBJ2-1, with no clear D. Trimming took off 6 bases at V and 8 bases at J, with 11 bases between the two ends. The CDR3 totals 12 residues. CDR3 protein: CASSLPLDEQFF. The CDR3 DNA sequence: TGTGCCAGCAGCCTACCCTTGGATGAGCAGTTCTTC.

This clonotype turned up a few times. The gene calls are TRBV18 and TRBJ1-1; tentative D call: TRBD1 (6 bases). CDR1 is KGHSH, CDR2 LQKENI, per germline. Between the trimmed V and J ends, which lost 0 bases and 1 base, there was a span of 12 bases. This CDR3 is built from 16 residues. The CDR3 DNA reads TGTGCCAGCTCACCACCGGGCGGGGGCGGGAACACTGAAGCTTTCTTT. Residues: CASSPPGGGGNTEAFF.

The V and J genes are TRBV7-6 and TRBJ2-3; D perhaps matches TRBD2 (5 bases). Germline V gene sequence: CDR1 SGHVS, CDR2 FNYEAQ. There are 16 residues in the CDR3. V lost 1 base and J 0 bases, leaving 11 bases between the germline ends. For the CDR3, the DNA is TGTGCCAGCAGCTTAGGAGGGCGGAGGAGCACAGATACGCAGTATTTT. Translated, it gives CASSLGGRRSTDTQYF. The full variable domain, its missing parts supplied by reference TRBV7-6 and TRBJ2-3, is GAGVSQSPRYKVTKRGQDVALRCDPISGHVSLYWYRQALGQGPEFLTYFNYEAQQDKSGLPNDRFSAERPEGSISTLTIQRTEQRDSAMYRCASSLGGRRSTDTQYFGPGTRLTVL.

CDR3 residues: CASSQGWSSNQPQHF. The DNA of the CDR3 is TGTGCCAGCAGCCAGGGATGGTCTAGTAATCAGCCCCAGCATTTT. This chain uses TRBV7-9 with TRBJ1-5; D is perhaps TRBD1 (5 bases). The ends were cut back, 5 bases at V and 4 bases at J, with 15 bases in the middle. There are 15 residues in the CDR3. Germline V CDR1 and CDR2: SEHNR, FQNEAQ (reference sequence).

The chain carries TRBV5-1 and TRBJ2-3; D not certain. Trimming took 4 bases from V and 4 from J, leaving 7 bases between them. CDR1 SGHRS and CDR2 YFSETQ come from the germline V gene. The CDR3 length is 12 residues. The chain's CDR3 is CASSEKSDTQYF. Here the CDR3 DNA reads TGCGCCAGCAGCGAAAAGTCAGATACGCAGTATTTT.

CDR3 amino acids: CASSLNRNYNEQFF. CDR3 DNA: TGTGCCAGCAGCTTGAACAGGAACTACAATGAGCAGTTCTTC. The chain has TRBV5-6 and TRBJ2-1; possibly TRBD1 for D (5 bases). Germline CDR1 and CDR2: SGHDT and YYEEEE. V was pared by 1 base and J by 3 bases, with 8 bases between. The CDR3 length is 14 residues.

This rearrangement joins TRBV12-3 or TRBV12-4 to TRBJ2-7; 8 nucleotides align to TRBD2. V dropped 10 bases and J dropped 0; count of bases not matched to a gene: 5. The CDR3 totals 13 residues. CDR3 DNA sequence: TGTGCCATTAGAGCGGGAGTCTCCTACGAGCAGTACTTC. Protein: CAIRAGVSYEQYF.

This clonotype was observed a handful of times. The chain is built from TRBV12-3 or TRBV12-4 and TRBJ1-2, with a weak D call TRBD1 (5 bases). The V end was cut by 7 bases, the J end by 5 bases, with 14 bases between. CDR3 length: 13 amino acids. The CDR3 spells CASTRARTYGYTF. DNA of the CDR3: TGTGCCAGCACCCGGGCCCGGACATATGGCTACACCTTC.